This T cell receptor beta chain was captured by sequencing in a study of T cell responses to AZD1222 COVID-19 vaccine. Here immunoSEQ multiplex PCR was the method, and the copy in TCRdb shows in-frame clones only, minus some. Of 120,000 to 150,000 clones in the sample, 85% to 95% were seen once. The specimen was peripheral blood, collected on day 0 of AZD1222 vaccination. This sequence originates from an adult in good health.

Written as DNA, the CDR3 is TGTGCCAGCACTCATCGATGGGGTAATGAGCAGTTCTTC. This sequence encodes CASTHRWGNEQFF. The chain links TRBV6-5 to TRBJ2-1; D gene uncertain. V was shortened by 7 bases and J by 7 bases, with 14 bases between the two germline ends. The CDR3 extends over 13 amino acids. The germline V gene has CDR1 MNHEY and CDR2 SVGAGI.